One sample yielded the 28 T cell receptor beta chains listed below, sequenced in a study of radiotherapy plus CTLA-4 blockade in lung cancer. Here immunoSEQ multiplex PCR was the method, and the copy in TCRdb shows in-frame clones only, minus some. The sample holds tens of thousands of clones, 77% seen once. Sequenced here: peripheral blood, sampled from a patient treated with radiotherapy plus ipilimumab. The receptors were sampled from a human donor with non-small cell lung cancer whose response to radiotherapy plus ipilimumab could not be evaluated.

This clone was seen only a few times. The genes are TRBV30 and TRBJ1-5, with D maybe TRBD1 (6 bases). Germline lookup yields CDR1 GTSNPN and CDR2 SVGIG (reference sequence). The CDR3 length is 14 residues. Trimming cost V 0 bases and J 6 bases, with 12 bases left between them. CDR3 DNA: TGTGCCTGGAGTGTACCCTCAGGGGCTCAGCCCCAGCATTTT. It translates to CAWSVPSGAQPQHF.

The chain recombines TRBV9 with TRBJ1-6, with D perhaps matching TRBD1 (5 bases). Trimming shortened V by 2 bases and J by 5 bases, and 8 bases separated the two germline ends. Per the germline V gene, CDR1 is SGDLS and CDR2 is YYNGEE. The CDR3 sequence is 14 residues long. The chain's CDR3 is CASSVRANNSPLHF. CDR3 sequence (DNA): TGTGCCAGCAGCGTCAGGGCAAATAATTCACCCCTCCACTTT.

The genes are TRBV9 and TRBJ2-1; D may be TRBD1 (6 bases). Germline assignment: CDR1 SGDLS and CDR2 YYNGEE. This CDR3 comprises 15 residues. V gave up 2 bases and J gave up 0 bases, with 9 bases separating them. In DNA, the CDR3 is TGTGCCAGCAGCGTGGCAGGGGACTCCTACAATGAGCAGTTCTTC. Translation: CASSVAGDSYNEQFF.

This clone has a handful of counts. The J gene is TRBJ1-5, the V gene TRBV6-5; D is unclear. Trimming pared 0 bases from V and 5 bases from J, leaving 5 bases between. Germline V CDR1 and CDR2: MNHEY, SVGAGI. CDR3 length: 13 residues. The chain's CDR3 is CASSYSGDQPQHF. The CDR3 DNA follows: TGTGCCAGCAGTTACTCGGGAGATCAGCCCCAGCATTTT.

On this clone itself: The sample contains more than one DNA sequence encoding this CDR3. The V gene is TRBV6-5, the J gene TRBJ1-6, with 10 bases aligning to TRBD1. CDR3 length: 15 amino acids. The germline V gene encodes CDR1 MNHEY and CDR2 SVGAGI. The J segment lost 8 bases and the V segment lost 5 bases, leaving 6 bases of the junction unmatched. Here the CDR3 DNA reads TGTGCCAGCAGTAGAGACAGGGGGCGAGATTCACCCCTCCACTTT. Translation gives CASSRDRGRDSPLHF.

The CDR3 bases are TGTGCCAGCAGCTACCGGGACAGCTATGGCTACACCTTC. It specifies CASSYRDSYGYTF. This chain joins TRBV7-2 and TRBJ1-2; 7 bases are shared with TRBD1. The CDR3 loop spans 13 amino acids. Germline trimming cut 4 bases from V and 4 bases from J; bases unmatched to any gene: 3. CDR1 and CDR2 from the germline V gene are SGHTA and FQGNSA.

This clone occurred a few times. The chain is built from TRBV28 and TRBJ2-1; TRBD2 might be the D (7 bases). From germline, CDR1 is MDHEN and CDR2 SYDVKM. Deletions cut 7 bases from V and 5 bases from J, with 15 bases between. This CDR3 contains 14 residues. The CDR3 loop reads CASILLGGDNEQFF. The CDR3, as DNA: TGTGCCAGCATTCTTTTAGGGGGGGACAATGAGCAGTTCTTC.

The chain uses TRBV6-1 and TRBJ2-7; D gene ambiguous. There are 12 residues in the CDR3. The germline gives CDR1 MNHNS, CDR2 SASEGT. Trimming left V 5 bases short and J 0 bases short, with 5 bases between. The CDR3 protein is CASSPRSYEQYF. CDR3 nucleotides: TGTGCCAGCAGTCCCCGCTCCTACGAGCAGTACTTC.

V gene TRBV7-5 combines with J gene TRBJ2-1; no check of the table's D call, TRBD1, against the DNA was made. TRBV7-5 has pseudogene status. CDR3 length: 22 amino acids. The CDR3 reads CVRSLRRGPGQEKETSYNEQFF. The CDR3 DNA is TGTGTCAGAAGCTTAAGGAGGGGCCCGGGACAGGAAAAGGAAACTTCCTACAATGAGCAGTTCTTC.

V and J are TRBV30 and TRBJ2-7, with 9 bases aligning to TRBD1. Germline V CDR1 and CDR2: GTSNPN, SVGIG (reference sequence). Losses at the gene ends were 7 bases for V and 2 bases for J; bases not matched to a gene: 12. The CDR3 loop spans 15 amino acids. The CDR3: CASFHRGQPPYEQYF. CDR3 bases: TGTGCCTCGTTTCACAGGGGGCAACCCCCCTACGAGCAGTACTTC.

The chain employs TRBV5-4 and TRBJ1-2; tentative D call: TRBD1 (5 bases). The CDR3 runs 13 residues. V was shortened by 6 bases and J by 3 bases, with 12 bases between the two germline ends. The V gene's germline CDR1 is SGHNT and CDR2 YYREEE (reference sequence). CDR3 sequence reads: CASTGRFDYGYTF. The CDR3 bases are TGTGCCAGCACAGGGCGGTTCGACTATGGCTACACCTTC.

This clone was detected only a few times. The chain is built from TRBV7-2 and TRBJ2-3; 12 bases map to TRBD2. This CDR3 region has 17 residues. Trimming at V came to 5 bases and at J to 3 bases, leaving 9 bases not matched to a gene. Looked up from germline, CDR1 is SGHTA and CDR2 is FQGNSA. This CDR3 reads CASSPRTSGEGTDTQYF. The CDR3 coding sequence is TGTGCCAGCAGCCCGCGGACTAGCGGGGAGGGGACAGATACGCAGTATTTT.

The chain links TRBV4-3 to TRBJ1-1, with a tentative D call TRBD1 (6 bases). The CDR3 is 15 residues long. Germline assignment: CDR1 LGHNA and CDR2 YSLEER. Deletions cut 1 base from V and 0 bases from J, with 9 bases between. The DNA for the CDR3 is TGCGCCAGCAGCCAAGGGTGGACAGTGAACACTGAAGCTTTCTTT. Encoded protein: CASSQGWTVNTEAFF.

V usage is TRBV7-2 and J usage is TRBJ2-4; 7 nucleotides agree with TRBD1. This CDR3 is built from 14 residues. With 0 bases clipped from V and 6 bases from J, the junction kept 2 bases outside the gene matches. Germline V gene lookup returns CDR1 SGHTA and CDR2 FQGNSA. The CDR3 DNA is TGTGCCAGCAGCTTAGCAGGGGGCAGAAACATTCAGTACTTC. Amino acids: CASSLAGGRNIQYF.

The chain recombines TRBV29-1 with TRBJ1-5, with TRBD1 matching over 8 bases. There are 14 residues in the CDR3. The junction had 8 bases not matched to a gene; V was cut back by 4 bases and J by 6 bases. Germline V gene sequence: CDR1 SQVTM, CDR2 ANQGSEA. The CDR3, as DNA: TGCAGCGTTGGGACAGGGTTCGGGAGTCAGCCCCAGCATTTT. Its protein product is CSVGTGFGSQPQHF.

This chain's CDR3 is CASSLEQGMNTEAFF. CDR3 DNA sequence: TGTGCCAGCAGCTTAGAACAGGGGATGAACACTGAAGCTTTCTTT. The V call is TRBV5-5, the J call TRBJ1-1; 7 bases line up with TRBD1. V dropped 2 bases and J dropped 0; count of bases not matched to a gene: 4. The CDR3 spans 15 residues. CDR1 and CDR2 (germline): SGHKS, YYEKEE (reference sequence).

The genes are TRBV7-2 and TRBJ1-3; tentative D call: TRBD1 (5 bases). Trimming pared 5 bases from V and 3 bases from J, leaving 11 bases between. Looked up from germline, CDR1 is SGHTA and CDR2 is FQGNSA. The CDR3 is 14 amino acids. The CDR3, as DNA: TGTGCCAGCAGCCCAGGGCCCCTTGGAAACACCATATATTTT. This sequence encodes CASSPGPLGNTIYF.

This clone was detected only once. The CDR3 region has the DNA TGTGCCAGCAGTTACTCGAGGGCGGGTAGCGGGGACTACGAGCAGTACTTC. It yields the protein CASSYSRAGSGDYEQYF. This chain uses TRBV6-7 with TRBJ2-7, with TRBD2 matching over 8 bases. TRBV6-7 is noted as an ORF with a role that remains uncertain. The CDR3 loop spans 17 amino acids. V shed 0 bases and J 3 bases; nucleotides not matched to a gene: 10.

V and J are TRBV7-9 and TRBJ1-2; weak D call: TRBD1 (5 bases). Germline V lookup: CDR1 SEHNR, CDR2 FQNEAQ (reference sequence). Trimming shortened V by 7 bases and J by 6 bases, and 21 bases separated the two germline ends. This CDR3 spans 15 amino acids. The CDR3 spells CASTQKQEGVNGYTF. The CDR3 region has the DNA TGTGCCAGCACACAGAAACAGGAGGGAGTTAATGGCTACACCTTC.

This CDR3 is CASSLGQGAFEQFF. The CDR3 DNA reads as TGTGCCAGCAGCTTAGGTCAGGGGGCCTTTGAGCAGTTCTTC. The V call is TRBV7-9, the J call TRBJ2-1; 8 positions match TRBD1. The CDR3 loop spans 14 amino acids. Germline V CDR1 and CDR2: SEHNR, FQNEAQ (reference sequence). V was pared by 1 base and J by 9 bases, with 5 bases of the junction left unmatched.

Written as DNA, the CDR3 is TGTGCCAGTCCTCGCGGGGGGTACACCGGGGAGCTGTTTTTT. Translating gives CASPRGGYTGELFF. The V call is TRBV7-9, the J call TRBJ2-2; TRBD2 agrees at 8 bases. With 9 bases clipped from V and 3 bases from J, the junction kept 6 bases outside the gene matches. This CDR3 region has 14 residues. Germline assignment: CDR1 SEHNR and CDR2 FQNEAQ (reference sequence).

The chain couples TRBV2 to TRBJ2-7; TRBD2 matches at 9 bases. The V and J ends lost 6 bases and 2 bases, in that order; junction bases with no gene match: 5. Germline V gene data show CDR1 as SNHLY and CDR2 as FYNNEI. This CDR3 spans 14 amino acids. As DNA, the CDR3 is TGTGCCAGCAGACGAGCGGGGGGTACCTACGAGCAGTACTTC. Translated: CASRRAGGTYEQYF. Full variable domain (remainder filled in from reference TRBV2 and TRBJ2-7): EPEVTQTPSHQVTQMGQEVILRCVPISNHLYFYWYRQILGQKVEFLVSFYNNEISEKSEIFDDQFSVERPDGSNFTLKIRSTKLEDSAMYFCASRRAGGTYEQYFGPGTRLTVT.

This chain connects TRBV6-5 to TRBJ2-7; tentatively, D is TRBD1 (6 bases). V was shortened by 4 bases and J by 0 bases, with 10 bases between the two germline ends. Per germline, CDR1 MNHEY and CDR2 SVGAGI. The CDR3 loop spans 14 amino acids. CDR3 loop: CASSSGTYSYEQYF. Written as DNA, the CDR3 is TGTGCCAGCAGTTCCGGGACATACTCCTACGAGCAGTACTTC.

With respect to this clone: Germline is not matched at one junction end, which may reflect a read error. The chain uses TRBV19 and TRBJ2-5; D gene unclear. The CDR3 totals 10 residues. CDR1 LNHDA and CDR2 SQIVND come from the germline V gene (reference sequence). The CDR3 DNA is TGTGCCAGTAGTTTCTCAGGTTCGAACTTC. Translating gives CASSFSGSNF.

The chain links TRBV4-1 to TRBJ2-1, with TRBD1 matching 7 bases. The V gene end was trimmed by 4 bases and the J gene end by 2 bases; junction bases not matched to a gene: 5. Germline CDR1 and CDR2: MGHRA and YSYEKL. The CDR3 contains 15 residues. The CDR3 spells CASSLTTGTYNEQFF. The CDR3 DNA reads TGCGCCAGCAGCCTCACGACAGGGACCTACAATGAGCAGTTCTTC.

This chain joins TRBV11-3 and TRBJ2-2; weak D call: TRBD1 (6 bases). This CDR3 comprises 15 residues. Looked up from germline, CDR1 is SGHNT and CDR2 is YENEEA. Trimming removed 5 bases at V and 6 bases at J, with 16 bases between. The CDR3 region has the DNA TGTGCCAGCAGCCCACACATACAGGGATCCGGGGAGCTGTTTTTT. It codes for CASSPHIQGSGELFF.

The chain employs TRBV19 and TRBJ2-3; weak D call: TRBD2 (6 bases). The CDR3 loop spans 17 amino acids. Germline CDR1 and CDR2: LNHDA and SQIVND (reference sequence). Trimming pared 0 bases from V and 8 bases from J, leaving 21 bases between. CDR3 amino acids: CASSIDSRGTKQGTQYF. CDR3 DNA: TGTGCCAGTAGTATAGACTCCCGCGGGACCAAGCAAGGTACGCAGTATTTT. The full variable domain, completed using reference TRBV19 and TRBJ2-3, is DGGITQSPKYLFRKEGQNVTLSCEQNLNHDAMYWYRQDPGQGLRLIYYSQIVNDFQKGDIAEGYSVSREKKESFPLTVTSAQKNPTAFYLCASSIDSRGTKQGTQYFGPGTRLTVL.

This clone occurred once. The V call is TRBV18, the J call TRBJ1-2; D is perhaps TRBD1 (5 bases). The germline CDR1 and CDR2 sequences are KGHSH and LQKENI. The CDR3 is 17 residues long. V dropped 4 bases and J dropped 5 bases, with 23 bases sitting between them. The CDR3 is CASSRGWRGATFYGYTF. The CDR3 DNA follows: TGTGCCAGCTCACGAGGCTGGCGGGGCGCCACTTTTTATGGCTACACCTTC.